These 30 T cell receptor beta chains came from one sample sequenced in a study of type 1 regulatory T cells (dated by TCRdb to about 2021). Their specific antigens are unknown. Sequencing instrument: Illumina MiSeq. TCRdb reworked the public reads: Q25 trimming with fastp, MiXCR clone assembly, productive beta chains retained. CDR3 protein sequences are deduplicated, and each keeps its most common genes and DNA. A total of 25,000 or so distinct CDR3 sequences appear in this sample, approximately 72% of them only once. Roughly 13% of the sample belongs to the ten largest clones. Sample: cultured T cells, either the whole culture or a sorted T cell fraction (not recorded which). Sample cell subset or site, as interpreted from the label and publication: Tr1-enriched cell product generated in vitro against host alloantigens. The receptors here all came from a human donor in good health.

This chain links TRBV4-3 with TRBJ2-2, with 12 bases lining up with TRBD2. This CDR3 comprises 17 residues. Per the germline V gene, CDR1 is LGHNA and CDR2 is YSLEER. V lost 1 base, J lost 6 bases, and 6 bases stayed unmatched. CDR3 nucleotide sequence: TGCGCCAGCAGCCAAGGGGGGACTAGCGGGTCGCCCGGGGAGCTGTTTTTT. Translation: CASSQGGTSGSPGELFF.

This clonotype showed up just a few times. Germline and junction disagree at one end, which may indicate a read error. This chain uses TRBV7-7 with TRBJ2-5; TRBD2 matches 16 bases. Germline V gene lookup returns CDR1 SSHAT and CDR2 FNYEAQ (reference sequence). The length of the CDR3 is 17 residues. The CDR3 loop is CASSMGLAGGGQETQYF. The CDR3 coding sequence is TGTGCTAGCAGCATGGGACTAGCGGGGGGGGGACAAGAGACCCAGTACTTC.

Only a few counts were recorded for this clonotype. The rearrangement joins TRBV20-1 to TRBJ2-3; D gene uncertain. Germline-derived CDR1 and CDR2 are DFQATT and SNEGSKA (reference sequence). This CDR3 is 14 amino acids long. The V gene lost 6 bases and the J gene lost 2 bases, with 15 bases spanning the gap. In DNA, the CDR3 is TGCAGTGCAAAAGACTCCGAGCCCACAGATACGCAGTATTTT. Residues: CSAKDSEPTDTQYF.

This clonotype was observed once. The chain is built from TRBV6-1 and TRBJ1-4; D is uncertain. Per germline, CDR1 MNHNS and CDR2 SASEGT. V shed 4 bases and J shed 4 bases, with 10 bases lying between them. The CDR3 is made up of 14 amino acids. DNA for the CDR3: TGTGCCAGCAGTGTCGGAGGGAGTAATGAAAAACTGTTTTTT. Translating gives CASSVGGSNEKLFF.

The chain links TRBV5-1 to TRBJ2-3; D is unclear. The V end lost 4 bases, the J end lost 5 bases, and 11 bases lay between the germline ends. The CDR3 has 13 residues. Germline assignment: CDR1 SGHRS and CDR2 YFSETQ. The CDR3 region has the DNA TGCGCCAGCAGCCCACCTCGGATAGATACGCAGTATTTT. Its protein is CASSPPRIDTQYF.

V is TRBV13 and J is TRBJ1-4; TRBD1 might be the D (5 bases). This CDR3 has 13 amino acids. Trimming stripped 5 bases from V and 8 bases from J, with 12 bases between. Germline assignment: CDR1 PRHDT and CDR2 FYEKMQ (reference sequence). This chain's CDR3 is CASSPPGLEKLFF. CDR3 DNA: TGTGCCAGCAGCCCGCCGGGACTCGAAAAACTGTTTTTT.

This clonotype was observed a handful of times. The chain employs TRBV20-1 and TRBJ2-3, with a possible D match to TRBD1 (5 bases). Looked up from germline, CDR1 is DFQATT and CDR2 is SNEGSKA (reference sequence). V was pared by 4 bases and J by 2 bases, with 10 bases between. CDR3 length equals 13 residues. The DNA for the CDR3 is TGCAGTGCTATCAACAGGCTCACAGATACGCAGTATTTT. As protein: CSAINRLTDTQYF.

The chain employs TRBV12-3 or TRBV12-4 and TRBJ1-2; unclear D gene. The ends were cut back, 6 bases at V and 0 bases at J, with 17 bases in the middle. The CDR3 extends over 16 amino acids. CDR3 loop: CASSPERKAANYGYTF. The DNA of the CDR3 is TGTGCCAGCAGCCCCGAGAGAAAGGCCGCTAACTATGGCTACACCTTC.

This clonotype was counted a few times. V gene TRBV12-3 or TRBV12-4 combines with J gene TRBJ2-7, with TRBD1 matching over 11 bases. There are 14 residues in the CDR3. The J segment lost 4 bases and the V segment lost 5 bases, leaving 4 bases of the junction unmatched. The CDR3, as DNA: TGTGCCAGCAGTCTCCGGGACAGGGGGTACGAGCAGTACTTC. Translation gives CASSLRDRGYEQYF.

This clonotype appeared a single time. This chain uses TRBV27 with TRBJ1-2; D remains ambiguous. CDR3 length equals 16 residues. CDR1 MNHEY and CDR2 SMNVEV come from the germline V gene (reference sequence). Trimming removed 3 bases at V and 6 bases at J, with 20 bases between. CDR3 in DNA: TGTGCCAGCAGTTTCGTAAGCGGACCCTTGAAGCATGGCTACACCTTC. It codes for CASSFVSGPLKHGYTF.

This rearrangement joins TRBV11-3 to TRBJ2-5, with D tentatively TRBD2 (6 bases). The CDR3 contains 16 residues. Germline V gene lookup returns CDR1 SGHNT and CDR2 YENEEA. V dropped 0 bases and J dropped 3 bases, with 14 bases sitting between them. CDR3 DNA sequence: TGTGCCAGCAGCTTAGAGGTAGCGGAGGTAAAAGAGACCCAGTACTTC. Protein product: CASSLEVAEVKETQYF.

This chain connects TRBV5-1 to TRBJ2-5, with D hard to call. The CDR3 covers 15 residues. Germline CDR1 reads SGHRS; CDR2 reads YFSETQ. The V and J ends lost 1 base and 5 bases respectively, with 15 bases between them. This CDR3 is CASSLSSGFGETQYF. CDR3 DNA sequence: TGCGCCAGCAGCTTGTCGTCGGGTTTTGGGGAGACCCAGTACTTC.

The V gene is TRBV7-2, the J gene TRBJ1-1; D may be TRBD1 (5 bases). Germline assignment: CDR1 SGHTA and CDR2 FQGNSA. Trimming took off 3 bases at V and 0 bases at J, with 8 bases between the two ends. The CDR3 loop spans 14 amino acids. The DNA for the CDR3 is TGTGCCAGCAGCTTGGGGGAGTTGAACACTGAAGCTTTCTTT. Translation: CASSLGELNTEAFF.

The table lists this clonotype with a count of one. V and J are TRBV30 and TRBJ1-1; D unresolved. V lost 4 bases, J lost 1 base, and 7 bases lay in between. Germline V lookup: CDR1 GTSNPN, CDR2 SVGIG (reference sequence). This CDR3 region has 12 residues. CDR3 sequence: CAWTAQNTEAFF. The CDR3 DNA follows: TGTGCCTGGACAGCACAGAACACTGAAGCTTTCTTT.

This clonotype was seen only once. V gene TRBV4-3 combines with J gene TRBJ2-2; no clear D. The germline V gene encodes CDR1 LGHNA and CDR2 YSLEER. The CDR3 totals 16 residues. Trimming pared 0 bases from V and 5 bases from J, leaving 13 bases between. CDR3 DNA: TGCGCCAGCAGCCAAGAGTTAACTGGGTATACCGGGGAGCTGTTTTTT. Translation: CASSQELTGYTGELFF.

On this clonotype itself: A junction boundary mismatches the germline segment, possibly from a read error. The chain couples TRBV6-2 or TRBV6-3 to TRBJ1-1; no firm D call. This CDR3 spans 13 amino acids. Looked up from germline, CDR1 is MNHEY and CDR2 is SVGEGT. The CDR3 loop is CVSSPRLNTEAFF. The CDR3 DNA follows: TGTGTCAGCAGCCCCCGACTTAACACTGAAGCTTTCTTT.

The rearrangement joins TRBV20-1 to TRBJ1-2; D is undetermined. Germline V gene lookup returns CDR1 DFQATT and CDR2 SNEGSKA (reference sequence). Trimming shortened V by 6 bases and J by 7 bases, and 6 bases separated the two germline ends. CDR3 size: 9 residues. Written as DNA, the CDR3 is TGCAGTGCAATACGTGGCTACACCTTC. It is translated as CSAIRGYTF.

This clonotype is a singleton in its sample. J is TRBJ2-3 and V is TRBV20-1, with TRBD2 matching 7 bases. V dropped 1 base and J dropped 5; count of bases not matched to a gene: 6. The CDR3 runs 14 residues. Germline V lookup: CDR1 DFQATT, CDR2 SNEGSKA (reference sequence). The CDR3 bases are TGCAGTGCTAGAGGGACTAGTCTGCTAGATACGCAGTATTTT. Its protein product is CSARGTSLLDTQYF.

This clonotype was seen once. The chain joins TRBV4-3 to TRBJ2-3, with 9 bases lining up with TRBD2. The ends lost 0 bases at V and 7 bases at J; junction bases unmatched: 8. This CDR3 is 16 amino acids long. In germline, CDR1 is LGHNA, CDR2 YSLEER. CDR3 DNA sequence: TGCGCCAGCAGCCAAGAGGCGCGGGGGGGCGGGAATACGCAGTATTTT. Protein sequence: CASSQEARGGGNTQYF.

Here the CDR3 DNA reads TGTGCCAGCAGCCGGGACACGGGAGCTGGAAACACCATATATTTT. Its protein product is CASSRDTGAGNTIYF. The chain carries TRBV9 and TRBJ1-3, with D perhaps matching TRBD1 (6 bases). There are 15 residues in the CDR3. Deletions cut 4 bases from V and 2 bases from J, with 13 bases between. Germline V gene data show CDR1 as SGDLS and CDR2 as YYNGEE.

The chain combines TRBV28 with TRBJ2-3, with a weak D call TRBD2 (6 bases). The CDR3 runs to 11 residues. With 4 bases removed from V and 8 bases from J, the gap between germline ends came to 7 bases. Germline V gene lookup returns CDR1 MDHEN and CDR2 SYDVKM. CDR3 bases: TGTGCCAGCAGTTCGGGGGTTACGCAGTATTTT. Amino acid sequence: CASSSGVTQYF.

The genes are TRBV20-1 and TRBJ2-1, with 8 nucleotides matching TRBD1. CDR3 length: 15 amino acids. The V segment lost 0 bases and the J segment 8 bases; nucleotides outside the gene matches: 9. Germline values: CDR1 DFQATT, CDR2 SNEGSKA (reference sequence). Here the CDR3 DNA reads TGCAGTGCTAGAGATGGCCGACAGGGGTACGATGAGCAGTTCTTC. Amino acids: CSARDGRQGYDEQFF.

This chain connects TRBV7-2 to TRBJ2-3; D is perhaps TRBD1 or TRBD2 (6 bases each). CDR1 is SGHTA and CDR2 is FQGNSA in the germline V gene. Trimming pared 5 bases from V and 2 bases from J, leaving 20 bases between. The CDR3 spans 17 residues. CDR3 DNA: TGTGCCAGCAGCGCCCTGAGGGGGGTATTTTCCACAGATACGCAGTATTTT. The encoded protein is CASSALRGVFSTDTQYF. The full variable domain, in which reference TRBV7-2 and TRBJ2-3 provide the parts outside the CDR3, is GAGVSQSPSNKVTEKGKDVELRCDPISGHTALYWYRQSLGQGLEFLIYFQGNSAPDKSGLPSDRFSAERTGGSVSTLTIQRTQQEDSAVYLCASSALRGVFSTDTQYFGPGTRLTVL.

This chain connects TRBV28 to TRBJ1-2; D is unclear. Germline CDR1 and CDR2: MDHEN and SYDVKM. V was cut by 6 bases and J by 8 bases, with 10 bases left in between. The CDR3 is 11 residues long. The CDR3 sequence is CASSDLRGYTF. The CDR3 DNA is TGTGCCAGCAGCGACCTACGCGGCTACACCTTC.

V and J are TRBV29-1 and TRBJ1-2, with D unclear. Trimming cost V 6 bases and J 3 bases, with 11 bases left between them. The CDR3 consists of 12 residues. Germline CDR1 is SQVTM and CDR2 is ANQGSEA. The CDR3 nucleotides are TGCAGCGTCACTCGGGGAGACTATGGCTACACCTTC. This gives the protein CSVTRGDYGYTF. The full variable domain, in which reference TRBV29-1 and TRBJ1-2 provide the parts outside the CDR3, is SAVISQKPSRDICQRGTSLTIQCQVDSQVTMMFWYRQQPGQSLTLIATANQGSEATYESGFVIDKFPISRPNLTFSTLTVSNMSPEDSSIYLCSVTRGDYGYTFGSGTRLTVV.

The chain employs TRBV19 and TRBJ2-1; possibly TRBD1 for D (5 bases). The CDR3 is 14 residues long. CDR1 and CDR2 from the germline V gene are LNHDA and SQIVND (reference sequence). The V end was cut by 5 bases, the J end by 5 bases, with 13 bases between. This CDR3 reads CASSSRDTHNEQFF. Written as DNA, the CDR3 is TGTGCCAGTAGTTCCAGGGATACCCACAATGAGCAGTTCTTC.

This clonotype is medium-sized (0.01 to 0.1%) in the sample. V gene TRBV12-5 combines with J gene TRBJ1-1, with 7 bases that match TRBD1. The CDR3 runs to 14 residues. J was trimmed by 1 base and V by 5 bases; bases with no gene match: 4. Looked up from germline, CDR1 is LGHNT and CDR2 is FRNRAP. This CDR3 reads CASGKGQSNTEAFF. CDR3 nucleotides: TGTGCTAGTGGTAAGGGACAGTCGAACACTGAAGCTTTCTTT.

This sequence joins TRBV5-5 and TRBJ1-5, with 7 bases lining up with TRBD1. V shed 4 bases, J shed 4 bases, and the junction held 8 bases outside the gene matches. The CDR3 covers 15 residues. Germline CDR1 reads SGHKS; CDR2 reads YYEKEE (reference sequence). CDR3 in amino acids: CASSPGGFGNQPQHF. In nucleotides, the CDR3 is TGTGCCAGCAGCCCAGGGGGTTTTGGTAATCAGCCCCAGCATTTT.

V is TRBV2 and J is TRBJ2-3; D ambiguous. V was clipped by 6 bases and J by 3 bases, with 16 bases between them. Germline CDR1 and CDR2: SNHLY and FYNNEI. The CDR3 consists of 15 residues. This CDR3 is CASRPQSVGTDTQYF. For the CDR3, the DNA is TGTGCCAGCAGGCCTCAATCTGTGGGGACAGATACGCAGTATTTT.

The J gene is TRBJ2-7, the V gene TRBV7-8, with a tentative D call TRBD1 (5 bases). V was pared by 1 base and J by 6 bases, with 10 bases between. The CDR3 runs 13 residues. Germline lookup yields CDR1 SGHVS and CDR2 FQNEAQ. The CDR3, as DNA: TGTGCCAGCAGCTTAGTTCAGGGTTCCGAGCAGTACTTC. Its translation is CASSLVQGSEQYF. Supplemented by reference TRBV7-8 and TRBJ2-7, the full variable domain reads GAGVSQSPRYKVAKRGQDVALRCDPISGHVSLFWYQQALGQGPEFLTYFQNEAQLDKSGLPSDRFFAERPEGSVSTLKIQRTQQEDSAVYLCASSLVQGSEQYFGPGTRLTVT.